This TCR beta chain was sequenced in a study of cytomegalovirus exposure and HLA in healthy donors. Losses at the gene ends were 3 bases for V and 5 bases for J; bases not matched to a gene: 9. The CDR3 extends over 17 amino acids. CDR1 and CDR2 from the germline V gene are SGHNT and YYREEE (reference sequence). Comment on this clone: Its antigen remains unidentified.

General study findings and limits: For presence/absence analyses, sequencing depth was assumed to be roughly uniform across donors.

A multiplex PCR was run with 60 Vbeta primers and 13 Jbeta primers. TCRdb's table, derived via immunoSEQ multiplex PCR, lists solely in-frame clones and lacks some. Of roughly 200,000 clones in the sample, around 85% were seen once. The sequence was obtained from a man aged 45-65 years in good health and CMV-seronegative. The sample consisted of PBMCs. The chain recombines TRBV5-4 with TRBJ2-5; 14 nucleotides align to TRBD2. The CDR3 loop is CASSSPETSGRAETQYF. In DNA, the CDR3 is TGTGCCAGCAGCTCGCCGGAGACTAGCGGGAGGGCGGAGACCCAGTACTTC.